Shown below are 8 T cell receptor beta chains from a single sample sequenced in a study of molecular identifiers for immune sequencing clone quantification (dated by TCRdb to 2016 to 2019). Library construction relied on PCR. The instrument was a NextSeq 500. The public reads were run again by TCRdb, first through fastp at Q25 and then through MiXCR, and only productive beta chains were kept. Each entry merges the rows of one CDR3 protein and shows their most common DNA and genes. The table for this sample lists about 510,000 distinct CDR3 sequences; around 23% of them were counted only once. The ten top clones hold 0.7% to 0.9% of the sample. The sequenced sample consisted of naive CD8+ T cells from blood, with Jurkat cell RNA spiked in. What this sample's cell subset or site label stands for: FACS-sorted CD8+CD4-CCR7+CD45RA+ naive T cells. These receptors were taken from a human donor in good health. Some libraries in this study had Jurkat cell RNA spiked in.

This clonotype appeared many times. This sequence joins TRBV7-8 and TRBJ1-5; 7 nucleotides align to TRBD1. This CDR3 region has 14 residues. The germline CDR1 and CDR2 sequences are SGHVS and FQNEAQ. Unmatched junction bases numbered 8, after V lost 5 bases and J lost 7 bases. CDR3 sequence: CASSPVTGTQPQHF. The DNA for the CDR3 is TGTGCCAGCAGCCCAGTGACAGGGACACAGCCCCAGCATTTT.

This clonotype appeared a few times. This sequence joins TRBV5-6 and TRBJ2-2, with 8 bases identical to TRBD2. The CDR3 has 15 residues. J gave up 3 bases and V 4 bases, and 5 bases lay outside the gene matches. Germline CDR1 and CDR2: SGHDT and YYEEEE. CDR3 DNA sequence: TGTGCCAGCAGCATCAAGCGGGAGTACACCGGGGAGCTGTTTTTT. Encoded protein: CASSIKREYTGELFF.

The table lists this clonotype with many counts. J is TRBJ1-2 and V is TRBV27, with D hard to call. V lost 0 bases and J 4 bases, leaving 12 bases between the germline ends. The CDR3 has 15 amino acids. From germline, CDR1 is MNHEY and CDR2 SMNVEV (reference sequence). The CDR3 DNA follows: TGTGCCAGCAGTTTATCTGCCGGCAGCCTCTATGGCTACACCTTC. It specifies CASSLSAGSLYGYTF.

The V and J genes are TRBV7-8 and TRBJ1-2, with a tentative D call TRBD1 (6 bases). V lost 4 bases to trimming and J lost 6 bases, with 18 bases between them. The germline CDR1 and CDR2 sequences are SGHVS and FQNEAQ. The CDR3 loop spans 15 amino acids. Here the CDR3 DNA reads TGTGCCAGCAGCTCCAGGGGAGAGGGAGCGGATGGCTACACCTTC. Its translation: CASSSRGEGADGYTF.

V and J are TRBV6-5 and TRBJ2-3, with D maybe TRBD1 (5 bases). The V gene lost 1 base and the J gene lost 5 bases, with 13 bases spanning the gap. Germline V gene lookup returns CDR1 MNHEY and CDR2 SVGAGI. The CDR3 sequence is 15 residues long. Here the CDR3 DNA reads TGTGCCAGCAGTTACTTAGGGGCTGAGGTAGATACGCAGTATTTT. Its translation is CASSYLGAEVDTQYF.

This clonotype was counted between two and nine times. J is TRBJ2-3 and V is TRBV6-2 or TRBV6-3; 12 bases line up with TRBD2. Per germline, CDR1 MNHEY and CDR2 SVGEGT. V was clipped by 8 bases and J by 4 bases; unmatched bases: 10. The CDR3 spans 16 residues. The CDR3: CASDKGLAGGPDTQYF. In nucleotides, the CDR3 is TGTGCCAGCGACAAGGGACTAGCGGGCGGCCCAGATACGCAGTATTTT.

The J gene is TRBJ2-1, the V gene TRBV27; D gene uncertain. The V gene lost 3 bases and the J gene lost 10 bases, with 13 bases spanning the gap. Germline V gives CDR1 MNHEY, CDR2 SMNVEV (reference sequence). The CDR3 sequence is 13 residues long. CDR3 in DNA: TGTGCCAGCAGTTTTTCTGGTCTACGCGAGCAGTTCTTC. This gives the protein CASSFSGLREQFF.

Many counts were recorded for this clonotype. The chain couples TRBV12-3 or TRBV12-4 to TRBJ1-2, with TRBD1 matching over 9 bases. V shed 5 bases and J 3 bases; nucleotides not matched to a gene: 4. The CDR3 totals 14 residues. In nucleotides, the CDR3 is TGTGCCAGCAGTCCCACAGGGGGCGACTATGGCTACACCTTC. This codes for CASSPTGGDYGYTF.